The entry below describes one T cell receptor (beta chain). This CDR3 is 14 amino acids long. V was shortened by 0 bases and J by 5 bases, with 11 bases between the two germline ends. The germline gives CDR1 SGHRS, CDR2 YFSETQ. This sample was included in a study of T cell clones after liver transplantation. The data were produced by immunoSEQ multiplex PCR, yet TCRdb's version contains in-frame clones alone and is incomplete. The sample has around 80,000 clones, 70% to 85% seen once. The rearrangement links TRBV5-1 to TRBJ2-5, with no clear D. The input for sequencing was CD4+ T cells from blood, taken roughly 3.5 years after liver transplant. The receptor's source is a human patient who received a liver transplant. The T cells may come from the graft donor. The CDR3 spells CASSLVTLGETQYF. The CDR3 DNA sequence: TGCGCCAGCAGCTTGGTGACCCTTGGGGAGACCCAGTACTTC.